Sequencing of this TCR beta chain was carried out in a study of T cells in narcolepsy. Study-level background: Donors had narcolepsy type 1 or type 2, or were healthy controls. General observations from the study: Blood of same and different patients, but not healthy controls, reportedly held recurring autoreactive clonotypes.

After removal of 6 bases from V and 2 bases from J, the junction contained 9 bases not matched to a gene. The CDR3 sequence is 15 residues long. Germline V gives CDR1 MNHEY, CDR2 SMNVEV (reference sequence). The repertoire was sequenced with immunoSEQ multiplex PCR; TCRdb's copy has only in-frame clones and lacks some. Of over 25,000 clones listed, around 79% are singletons. Notes on this clone: Its antigen is as yet unknown.

Sequencing was done on a sample of memory (CD45RA-) CD4+ T cells from blood. The chain uses TRBV27 and TRBJ2-7; TRBD2 aligns across 8 bases. This sequence was found in a human donor in good health. The CDR3 DNA reads TGTGCCAGCAGCCCCCTGGCGGGAGGAACCTACGAGCAGTACTTC. Translated, it gives CASSPLAGGTYEQYF.